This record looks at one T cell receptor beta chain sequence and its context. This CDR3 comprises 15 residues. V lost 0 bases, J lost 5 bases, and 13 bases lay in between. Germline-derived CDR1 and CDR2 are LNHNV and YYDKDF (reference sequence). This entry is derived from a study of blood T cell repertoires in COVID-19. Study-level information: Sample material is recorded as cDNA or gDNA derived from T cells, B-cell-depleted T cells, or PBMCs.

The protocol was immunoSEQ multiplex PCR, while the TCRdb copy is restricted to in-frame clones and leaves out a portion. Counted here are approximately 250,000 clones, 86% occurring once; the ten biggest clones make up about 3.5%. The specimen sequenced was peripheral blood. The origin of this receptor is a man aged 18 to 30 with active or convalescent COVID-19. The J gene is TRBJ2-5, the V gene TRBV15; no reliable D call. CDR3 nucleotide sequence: TGTGCCACCAGCAGAGATCGGGTGGCAGTGGAGACCCAGTACTTC. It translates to CATSRDRVAVETQYF.